The clone carrying this TCR beta chain appeared many times. Its matching antigen is unknown. Each cDNA molecule carried a unique molecular identifier. TCRdb called the 5' RACE reads again in MiXCR, with one record for every CDR3 protein. The repertoire holds about 64,000 distinct CDR3 sequences, with over 9.5% as singletons. This CDR3 region has 18 residues. Germline assignment: CDR1 MNHEY and CDR2 SMNVEV (reference sequence). Trimming left V 2 bases short and J 0 bases short, with 14 bases between. This sample stems from a study of early T cells in non-severe SARS-CoV-2 infection. Whole-study context: Bulk RNA isolated from unsorted whole blood underwent sequencing; chains were not paired.

Study-wide results and caveats: Anti-spike CD8 responses were favored in VDJdb matching, and private and CD4 specificities were missed.

The chain recombines TRBV27 with TRBJ2-6, with D perhaps TRBD2 (5 bases). This material consisted of whole blood, taken at baseline. The sequence was collected from an adult who was a healthcare worker with PCR-confirmed SARS-CoV-2 infection or an uninfected control (not recorded which). This chain's CDR3 is CASSLRTGLASGANVLTF. DNA of the CDR3: TGTGCCAGCAGTTTACGGACGGGATTAGCCTCTGGGGCCAACGTCCTGACTTTC.